Below, 5 T cell receptor beta chains from the same sample are listed, as sequenced in a study of blood T cell repertoires in COVID-19. TCRdb's copy holds only in-frame clones and misses some; the assay was immunoSEQ multiplex PCR. The top ten clones hold about 11% of a sample with some 200,000 clones, roughly four fifths of them seen once. The sequencing input was PBMCs or T cells enriched from blood (not recorded which). These receptors were obtained from a man aged 40-50 years who had recovered from COVID-19.

J is TRBJ1-6 and V is TRBV6-6; 7 bases map to TRBD1. The V gene end was trimmed by 5 bases and the J gene end by 13 bases; junction bases not matched to a gene: 11. The CDR3 runs 14 residues. In germline, CDR1 is MNHNY, CDR2 SVGAGI (reference sequence). Here the CDR3 reads CASSPDREAPPLHF. Here the CDR3 DNA reads TGTGCCAGCAGTCCAGACAGGGAAGCCCCCCCCCTCCACTTT.

This clone has only a few counts. The chain joins TRBV19 to TRBJ2-2; D ambiguous. The germline V gene encodes CDR1 LNHDA and CDR2 SQIVND (reference sequence). V shed 10 bases and J shed 4 bases, with 13 bases lying between them. This CDR3 comprises 13 residues. For the CDR3, the DNA is TGTGCCACCTCACTCTCAACCACCGGGGAGCTGTTTTTT. It translates to CATSLSTTGELFF.

In its sample, this clone was seen once. The V call is TRBV4-1, the J call TRBJ1-2, with D possibly TRBD1 on 6 matching bases. Germline assignment: CDR1 MGHRA and CDR2 YSYEKL. Trimming left V 0 bases short and J 5 bases short, with 13 bases between. The CDR3 extends over 15 amino acids. CDR3 DNA sequence: TGCGCCAGCAGCCAAGATATACAGGGCCGGTATGGCTACACCTTC. Translation gives CASSQDIQGRYGYTF.

The rearrangement links TRBV14 to TRBJ2-7; TRBD1 matches 8 bases. This CDR3 has 13 residues. CDR1 is SGHDN and CDR2 is FVKESK in the germline V gene. J gave up 3 bases and V 4 bases, and 2 bases lay outside the gene matches. The CDR3 DNA reads as TGTGCCAGCAGCCGAGGACAGGGCTACGAGCAGTACTTC. This translates into CASSRGQGYEQYF.

The V and J genes are TRBV4-1 and TRBJ1-2; a weak D match, TRBD1 (6 bases). Trimming left V 4 bases short and J 4 bases short, with 22 bases between. Germline CDR1 and CDR2: MGHRA and YSYEKL. There are 17 residues in the CDR3. CDR3 DNA sequence: TGCGCCAGCAGCCCAGCCAATACCTGGACAGAGAGCTATGGCTACACCTTC. Protein: CASSPANTWTESYGYTF.